Listed here is a single T cell receptor (beta chain). The diagnostic basis comprised clinical symptoms, serum thyroxine and TRAb, thyroid ultrasound and orbital computed tomography. This entry belongs to a study of T cells in Graves' hyperthyroidism and ophthalmopathy. On the study more broadly: Staff took peripheral blood when the initial diagnosis was made, before any treatment began.

CDR3 length: 15 amino acids. Deletions cut 4 bases from V and 0 bases from J, with 10 bases between. Germline V gene lookup returns CDR1 KGHSH and CDR2 LQKENI. Researchers amplified the TCR beta CDR3 regions from RNA transcripts. HTBI primers were the set used in a first-round RT-PCR of the TCR CDR3. TCRdb reprocessed the multiplex PCR reads via MiXCR and lists one record per CDR3 protein. The repertoire includes about 590,000 distinct CDR3 sequences, 13% to 15% of them detected once, and 6.5% to 9% sits in the top ten. The receptor comes from a woman between 18 and 30 years old with Graves' ophthalmopathy. The chain employs TRBV18 and TRBJ1-3; D unclear. The sequenced sample was blood. CDR3 sequence (DNA): TGTGCCAGCTCACTCGGGGATCGCTCTGGAAACACCATATATTTT. As protein: CASSLGDRSGNTIYF.